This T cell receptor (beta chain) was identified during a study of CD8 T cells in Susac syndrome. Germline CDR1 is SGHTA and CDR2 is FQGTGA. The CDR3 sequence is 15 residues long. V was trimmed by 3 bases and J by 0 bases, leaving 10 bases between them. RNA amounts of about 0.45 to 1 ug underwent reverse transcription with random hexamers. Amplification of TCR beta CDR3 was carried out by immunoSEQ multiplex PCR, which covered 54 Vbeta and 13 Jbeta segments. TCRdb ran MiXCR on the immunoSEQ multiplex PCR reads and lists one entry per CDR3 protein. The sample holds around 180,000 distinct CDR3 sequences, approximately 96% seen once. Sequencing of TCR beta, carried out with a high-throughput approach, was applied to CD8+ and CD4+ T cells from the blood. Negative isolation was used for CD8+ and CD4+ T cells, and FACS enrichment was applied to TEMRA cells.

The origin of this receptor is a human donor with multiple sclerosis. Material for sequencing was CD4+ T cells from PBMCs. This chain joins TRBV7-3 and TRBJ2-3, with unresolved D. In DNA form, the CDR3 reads TGTGCCAGCAGCTTTTTGGGCAGCAGCACAGATACGCAGTATTTT. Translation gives CASSFLGSSTDTQYF.